Described below is a single T cell receptor (beta chain) sequence and its context. PCR was performed a second time for about 6 to 11 cycles using a sample-barcoded 5' primer and a J-beta primer mix. TCRdb fed the 5' RACE reads into MiXCR, producing one record per CDR3 protein. The table lists roughly 1 million distinct CDR3 sequences, approximately 26% of them singletons, with approximately 0.75% in the top ten. V lost 5 bases and J 4 bases, leaving 14 bases between the germline ends. Germline values: CDR1 SNHLY, CDR2 FYNNEI. The CDR3 totals 14 residues. This sample stems from a study of blood T cells in healthy people across ages. These same records also appear under a second study, on T cells of mothers and their children.

This sequence was found in a girl aged 2 to 9 in good health. Sequencing was done on a sample of blood. The chain employs TRBV2 and TRBJ1-2; TRBD1 might be the D (5 bases). The CDR3 loop reads CASSRRGGPYGYTF. The CDR3 DNA sequence: TGTGCCAGCAGTCGGAGGGGAGGGCCCTATGGCTACACCTTC.